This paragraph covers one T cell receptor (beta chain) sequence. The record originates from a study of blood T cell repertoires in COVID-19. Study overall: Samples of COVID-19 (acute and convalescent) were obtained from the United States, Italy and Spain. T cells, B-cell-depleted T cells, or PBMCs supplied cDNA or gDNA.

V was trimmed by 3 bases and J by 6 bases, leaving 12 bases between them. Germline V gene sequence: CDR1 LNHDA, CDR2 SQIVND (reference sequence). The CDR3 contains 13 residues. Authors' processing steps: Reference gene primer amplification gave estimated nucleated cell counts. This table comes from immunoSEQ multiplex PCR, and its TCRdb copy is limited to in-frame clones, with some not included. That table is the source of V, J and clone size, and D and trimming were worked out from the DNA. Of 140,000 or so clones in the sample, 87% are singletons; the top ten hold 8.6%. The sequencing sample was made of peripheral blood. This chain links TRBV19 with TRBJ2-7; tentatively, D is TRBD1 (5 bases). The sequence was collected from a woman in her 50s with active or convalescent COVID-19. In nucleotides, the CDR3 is TGTGCCAGTAGTATTGCAGGGCGAGGCGAGCAGTACTTC. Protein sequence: CASSIAGRGEQYF.